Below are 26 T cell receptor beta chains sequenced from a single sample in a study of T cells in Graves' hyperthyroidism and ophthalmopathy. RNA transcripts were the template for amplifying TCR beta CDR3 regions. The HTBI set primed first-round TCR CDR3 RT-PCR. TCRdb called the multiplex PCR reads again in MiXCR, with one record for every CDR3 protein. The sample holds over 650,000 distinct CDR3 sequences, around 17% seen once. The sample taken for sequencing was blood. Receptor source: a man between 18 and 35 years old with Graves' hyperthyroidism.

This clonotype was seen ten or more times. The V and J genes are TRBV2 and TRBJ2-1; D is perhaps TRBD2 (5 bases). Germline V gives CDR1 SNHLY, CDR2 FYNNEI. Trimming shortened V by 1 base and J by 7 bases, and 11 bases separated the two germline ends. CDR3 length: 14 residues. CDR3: CASSEGPLANEQFF. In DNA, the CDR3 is TGTGCCAGCAGTGAAGGGCCTTTAGCGAATGAGCAGTTCTTC.

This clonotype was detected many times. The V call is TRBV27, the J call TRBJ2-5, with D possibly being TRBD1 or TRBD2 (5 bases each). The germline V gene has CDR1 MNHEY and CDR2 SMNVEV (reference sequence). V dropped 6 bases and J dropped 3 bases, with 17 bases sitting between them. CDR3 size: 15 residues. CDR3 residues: CASSSFSGTEETQYF. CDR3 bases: TGTGCCAGCAGCAGTTTCTCGGGGACGGAAGAGACCCAGTACTTC.

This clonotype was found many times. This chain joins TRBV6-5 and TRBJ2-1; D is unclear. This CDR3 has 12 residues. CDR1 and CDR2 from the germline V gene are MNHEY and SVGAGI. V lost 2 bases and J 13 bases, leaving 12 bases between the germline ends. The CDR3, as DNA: TGTGCCAGCAGTTACCCAGCCACCCCCCAGTTCTTC. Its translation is CASSYPATPQFF.

In DNA form, the CDR3 reads TGTGCCAGTAGTATAGGCGACCTTAAAGGGGACATTCAGTACTTC. It codes for CASSIGDLKGDIQYF. The V call is TRBV19, the J call TRBJ2-4; possible D gene TRBD1, 5 bases. The CDR3 totals 15 residues. V was clipped by 1 base and J by 8 bases, with 15 bases between them. Germline V gene data show CDR1 as LNHDA and CDR2 as SQIVND (reference sequence). Using reference TRBV19 and TRBJ2-4 for the parts outside the CDR3, the full variable domain is DGGITQSPKYLFRKEGQNVTLSCEQNLNHDAMYWYRQDPGQGLRLIYYSQIVNDFQKGDIAEGYSVSREKKESFPLTVTSAQKNPTAFYLCASSIGDLKGDIQYFGAGTRLSVL.

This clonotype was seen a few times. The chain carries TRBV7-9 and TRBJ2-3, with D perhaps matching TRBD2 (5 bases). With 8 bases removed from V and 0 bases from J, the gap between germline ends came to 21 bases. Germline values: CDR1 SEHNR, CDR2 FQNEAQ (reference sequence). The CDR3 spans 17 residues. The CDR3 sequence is CASPGGREQQSTDTQYF. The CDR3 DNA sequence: TGTGCCAGCCCTGGAGGCCGAGAACAACAGAGCACAGATACGCAGTATTTT.

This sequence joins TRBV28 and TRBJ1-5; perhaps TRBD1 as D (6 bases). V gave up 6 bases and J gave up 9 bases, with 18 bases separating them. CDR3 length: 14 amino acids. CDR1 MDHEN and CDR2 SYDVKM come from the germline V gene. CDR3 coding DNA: TGTGCCAGCAGGAACTACAGGGCAGGCGGGCCCCAGCATTTT. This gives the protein CASRNYRAGGPQHF. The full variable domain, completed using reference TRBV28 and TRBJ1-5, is DVKVTQSSRYLVKRTGEKVFLECVQDMDHENMFWYRQDPGLGLRLIYFSYDVKMKEKGDIPEGYSVSREKKERFSLILESASTNQTSMYLCASRNYRAGGPQHFGDGTRLSIL.

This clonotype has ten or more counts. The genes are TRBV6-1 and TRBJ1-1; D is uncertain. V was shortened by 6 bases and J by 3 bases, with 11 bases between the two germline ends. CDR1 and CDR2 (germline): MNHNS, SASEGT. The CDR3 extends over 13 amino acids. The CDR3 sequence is CASRGTVDTEAFF. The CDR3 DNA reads TGTGCCAGCAGGGGAACAGTCGACACTGAAGCTTTCTTT.

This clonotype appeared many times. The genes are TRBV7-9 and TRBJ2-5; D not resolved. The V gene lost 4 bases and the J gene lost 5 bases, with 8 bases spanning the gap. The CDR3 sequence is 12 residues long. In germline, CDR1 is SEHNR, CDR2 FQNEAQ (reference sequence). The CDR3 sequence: CASSWLGETQYF. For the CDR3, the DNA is TGTGCCAGCAGCTGGCTTGGGGAGACCCAGTACTTC.

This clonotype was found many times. CDR3 in DNA: TGTGCCATCAATCCGGGGATGGAATACGAGCAGTACTTC. Translation: CAINPGMEYEQYF. This sequence joins TRBV10-3 and TRBJ2-7; D possibly corresponds to TRBD2 (5 bases). V was clipped by 7 bases and J by 4 bases, with 14 bases between them. The CDR3 has 13 residues. Germline CDR1 ENHRY, CDR2 SYGVKD.

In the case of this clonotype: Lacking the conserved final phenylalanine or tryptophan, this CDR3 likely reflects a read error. CDR3 DNA sequence: TGCAGCGTCCCTACAGGAGCGGGCTACACCCTC. Amino acid sequence: CSVPTGAGYTL. This chain links TRBV29-1 with TRBJ1-2, with a tentative D call TRBD1 (5 bases). Per germline, CDR1 SQVTM and CDR2 ANQGSEA. Between the trimmed V and J ends, which lost 6 bases and 8 bases, there was a span of 13 bases. The CDR3 consists of 11 residues.

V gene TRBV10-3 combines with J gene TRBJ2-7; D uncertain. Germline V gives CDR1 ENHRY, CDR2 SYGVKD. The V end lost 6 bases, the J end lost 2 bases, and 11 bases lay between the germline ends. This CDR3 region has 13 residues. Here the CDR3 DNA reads TGTGCCATCAGCCCGGACGTAGCCTACGAGCAGTACTTC. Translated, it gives CAISPDVAYEQYF.

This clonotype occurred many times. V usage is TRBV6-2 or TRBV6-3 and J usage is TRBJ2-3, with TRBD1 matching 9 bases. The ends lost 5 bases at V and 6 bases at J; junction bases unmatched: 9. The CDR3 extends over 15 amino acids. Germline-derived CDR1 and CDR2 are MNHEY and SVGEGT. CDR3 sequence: CASSEIGQGSDTQYF. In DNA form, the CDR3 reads TGTGCCAGCAGTGAGATCGGACAGGGGAGTGATACGCAGTATTTT.

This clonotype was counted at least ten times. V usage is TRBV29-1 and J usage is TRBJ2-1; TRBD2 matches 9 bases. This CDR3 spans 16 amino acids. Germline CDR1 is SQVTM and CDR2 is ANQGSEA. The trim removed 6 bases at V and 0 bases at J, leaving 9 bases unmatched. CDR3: CSVHSGGLASYNEQFF. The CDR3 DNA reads TGCAGCGTCCACTCGGGGGGACTAGCCTCCTACAATGAGCAGTTCTTC.

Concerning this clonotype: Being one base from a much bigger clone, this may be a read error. CDR3 nucleotide sequence: TGTGCTCCCGCGGGGGTCCCGATTTACGAGCGGTACTTC. Translated: CAPAGVPIYERYF. The chain is built from TRBV12-5 and TRBJ2-7; 7 bases are shared with TRBD2. The CDR3 totals 13 residues. Germline assignment: CDR1 LGHNT and CDR2 FRNRAP.

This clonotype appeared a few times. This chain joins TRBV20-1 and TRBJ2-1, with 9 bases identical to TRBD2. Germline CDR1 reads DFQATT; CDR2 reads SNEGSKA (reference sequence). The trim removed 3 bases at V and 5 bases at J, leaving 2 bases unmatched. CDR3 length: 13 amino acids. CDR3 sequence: CSASRLADNEQFF. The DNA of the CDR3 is TGCAGTGCTAGCAGACTAGCGGACAATGAGCAGTTCTTC.

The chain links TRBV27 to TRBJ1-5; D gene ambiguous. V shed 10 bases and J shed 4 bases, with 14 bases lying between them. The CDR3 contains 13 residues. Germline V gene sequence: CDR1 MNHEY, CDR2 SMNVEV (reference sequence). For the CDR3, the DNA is TGTGCCATCCAGAACAGAGTTAATCAGCCCCAGCATTTT. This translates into CAIQNRVNQPQHF.

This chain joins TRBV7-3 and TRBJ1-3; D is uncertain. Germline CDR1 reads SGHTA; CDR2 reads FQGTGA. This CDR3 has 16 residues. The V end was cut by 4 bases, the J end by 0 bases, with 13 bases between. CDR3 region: CASSSRRNGSGNTIYF. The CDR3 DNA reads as TGTGCCAGCAGCTCGCGACGGAACGGCTCTGGAAACACCATATATTTT.

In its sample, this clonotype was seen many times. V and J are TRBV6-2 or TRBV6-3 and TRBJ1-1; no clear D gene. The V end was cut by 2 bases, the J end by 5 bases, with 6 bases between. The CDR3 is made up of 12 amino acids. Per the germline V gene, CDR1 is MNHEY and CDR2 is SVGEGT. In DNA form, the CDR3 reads TGTGCCAGCAGTTACAGGGTTACTGAAGCTTTCTTT. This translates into CASSYRVTEAFF.

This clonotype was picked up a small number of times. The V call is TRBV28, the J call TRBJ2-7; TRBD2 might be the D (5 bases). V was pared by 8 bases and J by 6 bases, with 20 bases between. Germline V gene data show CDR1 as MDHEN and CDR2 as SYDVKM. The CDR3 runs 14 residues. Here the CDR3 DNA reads TGTGCCAGCGCGACCCCCGGGAACGCGGGCGAGCAGTACTTC. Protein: CASATPGNAGEQYF.

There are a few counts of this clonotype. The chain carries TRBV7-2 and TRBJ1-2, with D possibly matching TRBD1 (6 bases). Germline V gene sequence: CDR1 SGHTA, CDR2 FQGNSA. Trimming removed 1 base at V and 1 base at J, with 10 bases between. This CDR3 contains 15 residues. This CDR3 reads CASSLGDTFNYGYTF. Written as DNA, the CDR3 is TGTGCCAGCAGCTTAGGGGACACCTTTAACTATGGCTACACCTTC.

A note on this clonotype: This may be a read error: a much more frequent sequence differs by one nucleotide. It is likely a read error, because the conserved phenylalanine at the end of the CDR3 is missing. In DNA form, the CDR3 reads TGTGCCAGCAGGGCAACCCCCTCGTCCTACGAGCAGTACTCC. Translating gives CASRATPSSYEQYS. This chain connects TRBV7-6 to TRBJ2-7; D not certain. The germline V and J ends were trimmed by 6 bases and 1 base, with 13 bases remaining between them. Looked up from germline, CDR1 is SGHVS and CDR2 is FNYEAQ. The CDR3 consists of 14 residues.

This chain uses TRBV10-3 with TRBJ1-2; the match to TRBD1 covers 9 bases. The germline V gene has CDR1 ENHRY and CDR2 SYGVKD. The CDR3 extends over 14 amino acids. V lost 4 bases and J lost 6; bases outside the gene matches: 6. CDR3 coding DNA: TGTGCCATCAGTGTGGACAGGGGCCCCAATGGCTACACCTTC. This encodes CAISVDRGPNGYTF.

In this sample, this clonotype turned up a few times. The CDR3 here is CSARGHGGGRPSSYNSPLHF. CDR3 coding DNA: TGCAGTGCTAGGGGGCATGGAGGGGGTAGGCCGAGCTCCTATAATTCACCCCTCCACTTT. This sequence joins TRBV20-1 and TRBJ1-6; possible D gene TRBD1, 6 bases. V lost 3 bases, J lost 0 bases, and 24 bases lay in between. The CDR3 spans 20 residues. CDR1 and CDR2 from the germline V gene are DFQATT and SNEGSKA (reference sequence).

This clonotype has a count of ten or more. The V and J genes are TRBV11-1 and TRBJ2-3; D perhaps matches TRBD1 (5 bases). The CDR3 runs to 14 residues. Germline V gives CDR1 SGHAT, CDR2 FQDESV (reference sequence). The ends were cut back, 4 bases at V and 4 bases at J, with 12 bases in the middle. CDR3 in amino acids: CASSSDTTPDTQYF. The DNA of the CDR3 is TGTGCCAGCAGCTCGGACACGACCCCAGATACGCAGTATTTT.

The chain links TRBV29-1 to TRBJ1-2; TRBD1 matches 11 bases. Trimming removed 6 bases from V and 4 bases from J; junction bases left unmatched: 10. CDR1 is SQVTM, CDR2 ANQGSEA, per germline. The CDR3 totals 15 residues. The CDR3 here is CSVPDRGRIGYGYTF. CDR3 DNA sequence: TGCAGCGTACCGGACAGGGGGCGAATTGGCTATGGCTACACCTTC.

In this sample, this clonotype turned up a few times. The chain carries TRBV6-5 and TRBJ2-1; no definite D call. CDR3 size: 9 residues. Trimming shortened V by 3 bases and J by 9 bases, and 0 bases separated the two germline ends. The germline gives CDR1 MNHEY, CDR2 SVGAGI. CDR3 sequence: CASSYEQFF. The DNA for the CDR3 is TGTGCCAGCAGTTATGAGCAGTTCTTC.